Listed below are T cell receptor beta chains from one sample, sequenced in a study of blood T cell repertoires in COVID-19. The repertoire was sequenced with immunoSEQ multiplex PCR; TCRdb's copy has only in-frame clones and lacks some. This table holds 130,000 or so clones, roughly three quarters found once. Sequenced material: peripheral blood. Receptors were obtained from a woman between 65 and 79 years old with acute or convalescent COVID-19. The CDR3 runs from the conserved cysteine through the conserved F or W.

J gene	V gene	CDR3 protein
TRBJ2-1	TRBV18	CASSPTGQGAYEQFF
TRBJ2-7	TRBV27	CASSLSGGETEQYF
TRBJ1-2	TRBV10-3	CASDPGGGYGYTF
TRBJ2-5	TRBV27	CASSFGQGRPTQYF
TRBJ2-3	TRBV29-1	CSVEGTSGGGLEDTQYF
TRBJ2-2	TRBV7-6	CASSPKPDRGTGELFF
TRBJ2-3	TRBV10-3	CATGTSGGTDTQYF
TRBJ2-1	TRBV7-8	CASSLERFSYNEQFF
TRBJ1-2	TRBV12-5	CASGLVGTGGSYGYTF
TRBJ2-1	TRBV9	CASSPKSGVSYNEQFF
TRBJ1-2	TRBV7-2	CASSLAGTGAHLDYGYTF